The 4 T cell receptor beta chains below were found in one sample sequenced in a study of monozygotic twins with cystic fibrosis. Generated by immunoSEQ multiplex PCR, the TCRdb table keeps only in-frame clones and is missing some. This sample has under 30,000 clones, with 95% to 98% found just once. The source material was blood. The receptor source for this set is a girl aged 2-10 years with cystic fibrosis.

The chain employs TRBV4-3 and TRBJ2-1; 9 bases align to TRBD2. Losses at the gene ends were 0 bases for V and 5 bases for J; bases not matched to a gene: 11. CDR3 length equals 18 residues. Germline lookup yields CDR1 LGHNA and CDR2 YSLEER. The CDR3 DNA reads TGCGCCAGCAGCCAAGAATCCCCGCTAGCGGGACGGCACAATGAGCAGTTCTTC. Translation: CASSQESPLAGRHNEQFF.

The V and J genes are TRBV4-3 and TRBJ1-5, with unresolved D. The CDR3 is 14 residues long. V lost 1 base to trimming and J lost 2 bases, with 6 bases between them. The germline CDR1 and CDR2 sequences are LGHNA and YSLEER. The CDR3: CASSQAWGNQPQHF. The CDR3 nucleotides are TGCGCCAGCAGCCAAGCCTGGGGCAATCAGCCCCAGCATTTT.

The chain joins TRBV7-8 to TRBJ2-1; TRBD2 might be the D (5 bases). Deletions cut 1 base from V and 9 bases from J, with 16 bases between. The CDR3 spans 15 residues. Germline assignment: CDR1 SGHVS and CDR2 FQNEAQ. In nucleotides, the CDR3 is TGTGCCAGCAGCTTAGGAGGCCCCGCTGGGAGTGAGCAGTTCTTC. It translates to CASSLGGPAGSEQFF.

This chain joins TRBV5-4 and TRBJ1-4, with 8 bases that match TRBD1. There are 15 residues in the CDR3. J was trimmed by 8 bases and V by 3 bases; bases with no gene match: 9. Germline V gene data show CDR1 as SGHNT and CDR2 as YYREEE (reference sequence). The DNA for the CDR3 is TGTGCCAGCAGCTCGCGGACAGGGAGAGAGGAAAAACTGTTTTTT. It yields the protein CASSSRTGREEKLFF.